This T cell receptor beta chain was captured by sequencing in a study of cytotoxic CD8 clonotypes in ibrutinib-treated CLL. Turning to the study itself: A median around twelve months of treatment, range 6 to 36, preceded the collection of response samples. Study outcomes and limitations: Clonality increased with ibrutinib response but returned toward baseline at progression. The public clonotypes identified were infrequent and showed contraction or stability on treatment.

Sequencing was designed to attain a depth spanning 1 in 200,000 to 1 in 1 million T cells. Clones were read by immunoSEQ multiplex PCR, and TCRdb kept only the in-frame ones, dropping some. The sample holds roughly 150,000 clones; more than 65% are singletons and the top ten take roughly 2%. This CDR3 is built from 16 residues. The V end was cut by 0 bases, the J end by 6 bases, with 17 bases between. The germline gives CDR1 SGDLS, CDR2 YYNGEE. About this clone: Its cognate antigen is unknown.

This chain uses TRBV9 with TRBJ2-3; D is undetermined. Sequenced material: PBMCs, taken after 12 months of ibrutinib treatment. The clonotype comes from a human donor with chronic lymphocytic leukemia. The CDR3 sequence: CASSVGGSLKTDTQYF. CDR3 in DNA: TGTGCCAGCAGCGTAGGAGGTAGCCTAAAGACTGATACGCAGTATTTT.